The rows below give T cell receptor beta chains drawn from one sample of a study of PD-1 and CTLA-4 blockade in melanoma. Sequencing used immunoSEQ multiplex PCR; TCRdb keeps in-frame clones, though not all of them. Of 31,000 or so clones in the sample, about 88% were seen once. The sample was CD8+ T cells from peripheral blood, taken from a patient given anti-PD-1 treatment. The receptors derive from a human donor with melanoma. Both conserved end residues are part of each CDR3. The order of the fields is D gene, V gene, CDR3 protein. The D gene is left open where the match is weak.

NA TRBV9 CASSVGRVGTEAFF
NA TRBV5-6 CASSLGFYTEAFF
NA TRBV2 CASSVPRGVEANTGELFF
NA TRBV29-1 CSVPWRGEQYF
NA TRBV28 CASSTEGKNQPQHF
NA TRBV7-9 CASSRGAAYGYTF
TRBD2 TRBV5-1 CASSAGAGGYNEQFF
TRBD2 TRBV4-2 CASSSTSVTYNEQFF
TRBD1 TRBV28 CASSGQGVDSPLHF
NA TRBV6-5 CATGHGATNEKLFF
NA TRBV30 CAWSAYRLSGELFF
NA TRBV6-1 CASSGHDMGLDTEAFF
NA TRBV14 CASSQDLRGQGLNTEAFF
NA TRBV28 CASSLRQGSQPQHF
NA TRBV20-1 CSASIQGRNQPQHF
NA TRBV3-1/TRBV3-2 CASSQDLADQETQYF
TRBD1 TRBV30 CAWRHRTPHDRAIMTGELFF
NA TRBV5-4 CASSTGPGNQPQHF
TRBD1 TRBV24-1 CATSAPHDDRGEEGYTF
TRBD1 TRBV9 CASSVEDRETDTQYF
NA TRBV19 CASSPGHDQGFNSPLHF
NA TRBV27 CASSLTVGYGYTF
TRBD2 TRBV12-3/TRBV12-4 CASTPISGGPQYF
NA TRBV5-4 CASHAPNTGELFF
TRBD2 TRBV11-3 CASSLGQGGGAWNEQFF
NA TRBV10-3 CAISDIDEQYF
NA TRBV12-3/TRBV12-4 CASNSGNTIYF
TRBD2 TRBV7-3 CASSHSGGSDIQYF
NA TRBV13 CASSPLQGYGYTF
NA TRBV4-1 CASSQVSGLLSYEQYF
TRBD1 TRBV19 CASRWGGQGALSNQPQHF
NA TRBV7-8 CASSFGGPEAFF
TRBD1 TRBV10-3 CAISEGWDRTYGYTF
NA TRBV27 CASSLWGRGETNTGELFF
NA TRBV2 CASSATGYNEQFF
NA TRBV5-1 CASSPRGGNEQFF
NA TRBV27 CASSFLGTNTEAFF
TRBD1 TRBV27 CASSGTGDQPQHF
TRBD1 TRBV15 CATSRDRGTGDSPADTQYF
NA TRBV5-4 CASSSLTGSGYGYTF
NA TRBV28 CASSLSPASNTGELFF
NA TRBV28 CASSLSGEQYF
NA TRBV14 CASSQRGQGNEKLFF
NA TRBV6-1 CASSEAGDVGVLTEAFF
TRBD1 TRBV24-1 CATRGSDRVNTIYF
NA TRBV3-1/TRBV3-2 CASSQDNSVDYGYTF